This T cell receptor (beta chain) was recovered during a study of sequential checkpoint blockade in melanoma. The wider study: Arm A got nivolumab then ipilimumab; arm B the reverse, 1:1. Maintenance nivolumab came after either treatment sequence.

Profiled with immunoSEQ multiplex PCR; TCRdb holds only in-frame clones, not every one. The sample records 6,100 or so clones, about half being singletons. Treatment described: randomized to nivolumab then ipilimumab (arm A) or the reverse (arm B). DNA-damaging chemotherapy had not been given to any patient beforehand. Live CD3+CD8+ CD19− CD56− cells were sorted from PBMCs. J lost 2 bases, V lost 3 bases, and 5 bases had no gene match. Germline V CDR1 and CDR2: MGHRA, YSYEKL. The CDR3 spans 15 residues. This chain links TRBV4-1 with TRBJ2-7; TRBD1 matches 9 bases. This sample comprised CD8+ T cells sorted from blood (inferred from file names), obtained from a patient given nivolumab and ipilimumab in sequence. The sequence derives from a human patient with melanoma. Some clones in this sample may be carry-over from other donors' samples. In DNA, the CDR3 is TGCGCCAGCAGCCAGACCCGGGACAGGGCCTACGAGCAGTACTTC. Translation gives CASSQTRDRAYEQYF.